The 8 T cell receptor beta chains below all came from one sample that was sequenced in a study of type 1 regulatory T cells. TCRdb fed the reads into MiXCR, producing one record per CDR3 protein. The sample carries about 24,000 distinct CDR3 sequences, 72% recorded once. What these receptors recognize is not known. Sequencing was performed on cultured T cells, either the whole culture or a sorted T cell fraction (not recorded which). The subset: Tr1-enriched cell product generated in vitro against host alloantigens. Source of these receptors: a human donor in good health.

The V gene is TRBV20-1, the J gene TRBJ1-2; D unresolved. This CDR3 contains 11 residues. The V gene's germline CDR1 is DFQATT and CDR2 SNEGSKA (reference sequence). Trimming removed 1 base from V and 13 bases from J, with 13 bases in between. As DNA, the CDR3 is TGCAGTGCTAGAGTAGGGCAGGCCGGCACCTTC. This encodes CSARVGQAGTF.

In nucleotides, the CDR3 is TGTGCCAGCAGTTTAGGGCGGGGGGGACCCTACGAGCAGTACTTC. Protein: CASSLGRGGPYEQYF. The chain joins TRBV12-3 or TRBV12-4 to TRBJ2-7; 9 bases align to TRBD2. The J segment lost 2 bases and the V segment lost 1 base, leaving 3 bases of the junction unmatched. CDR3 size: 15 residues.

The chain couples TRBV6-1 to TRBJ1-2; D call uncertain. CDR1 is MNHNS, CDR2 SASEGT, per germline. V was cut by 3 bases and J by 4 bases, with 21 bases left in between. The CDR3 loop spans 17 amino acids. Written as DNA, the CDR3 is TGTGCCAGCAGTGAGATCATTGTTAGCAGCTGGTTCTATGGCTACACCTTC. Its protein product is CASSEIIVSSWFYGYTF.

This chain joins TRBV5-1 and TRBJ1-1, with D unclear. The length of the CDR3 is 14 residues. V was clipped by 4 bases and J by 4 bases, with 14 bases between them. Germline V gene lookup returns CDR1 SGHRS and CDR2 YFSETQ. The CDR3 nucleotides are TGCGCCAGCAGCCCTATCGGAACCGGCACTGAAGCTTTCTTT. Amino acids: CASSPIGTGTEAFF.

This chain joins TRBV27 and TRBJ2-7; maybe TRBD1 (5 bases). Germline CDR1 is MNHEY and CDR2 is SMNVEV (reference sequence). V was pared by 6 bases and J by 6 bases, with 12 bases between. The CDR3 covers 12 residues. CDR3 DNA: TGTGCCAGCAGCCCAGGGTATTCCGAGCAGTACTTC. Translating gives CASSPGYSEQYF.

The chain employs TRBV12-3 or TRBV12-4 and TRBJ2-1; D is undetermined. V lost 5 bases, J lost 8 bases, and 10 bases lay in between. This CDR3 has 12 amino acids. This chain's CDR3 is CASSPDSHEQFF. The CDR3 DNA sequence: TGTGCCAGCAGTCCAGACTCGCATGAGCAGTTCTTC.

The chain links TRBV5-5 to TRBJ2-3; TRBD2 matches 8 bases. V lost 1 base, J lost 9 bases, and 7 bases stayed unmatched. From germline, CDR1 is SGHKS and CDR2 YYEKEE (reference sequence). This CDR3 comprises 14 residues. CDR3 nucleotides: TGTGCCAGCAGCTTGACTAGCGGTGCAGTGACGCAGTATTTT. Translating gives CASSLTSGAVTQYF.

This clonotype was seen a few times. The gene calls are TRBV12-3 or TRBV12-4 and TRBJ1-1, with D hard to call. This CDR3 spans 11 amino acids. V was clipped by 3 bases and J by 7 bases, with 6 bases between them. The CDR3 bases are TGTGCCAGCAGTTTCCGGGGTGAAGCTTTCTTT. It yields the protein CASSFRGEAFF.